This TCR beta chain is from a study of spatial heterogeneity in lung cancer. Background on the study: PBMC samples from follow-up, when available, were sequenced at a median of approximately 24 months post-resection.

Time point indicated: blood at routine non-recurrence follow-up after resection. Whole RNA from tumor, nontumor lung or frozen PBMC was sequenced unsorted. Germline V gene data show CDR1 as SGHVS and CDR2 as FQNEAQ. Trimming took off 2 bases at V and 5 bases at J, with 6 bases between the two ends. The CDR3 loop spans 12 amino acids. This clonotype was detected ten times or more. The target antigen is unknown. TCRdb re-analysed the 5' RACE reads in MiXCR, keeping a single row per CDR3 protein. The sample consists of some 120,000 distinct CDR3 sequences, more than 10% of them appearing once. Findings of the study overall: Resection blood, more than follow-up blood, showed ubiquitous expanded tumor TCRs.

The receptor's source is a male donor with early-stage non-small cell lung cancer. V and J are TRBV7-8 and TRBJ2-5; D gene uncertain. Here the sequenced sample was PBMCs, taken at follow-up. As DNA, the CDR3 is TGTGCCAGCAGCTTATCCGGGGAGACCCAGTACTTC. Protein sequence: CASSLSGETQYF.